This TCR beta chain was obtained from a study of blood T cell repertoires in COVID-19. Study in general: The United States, Italy and Spain were the sources of the acute and convalescent COVID-19 samples. The analysed material was cDNA or gDNA that came from T cells, B-cell-depleted T cells, or PBMCs.

The repertoire was sequenced with immunoSEQ multiplex PCR; TCRdb's copy has only in-frame clones and lacks some. The data show 30,000 to 45,000 clones, with roughly 90% seen just once and about 12% held by the top ten. The CDR3 extends over 12 amino acids. V dropped 4 bases and J dropped 10; count of bases not matched to a gene: 5. This chain uses TRBV12-3 or TRBV12-4 with TRBJ2-3; 7 bases agree with TRBD1. The sample consisted of peripheral blood. The sequence was collected from a man between 65 and 80 years old with acute or convalescent COVID-19. CDR3 protein: CASSSDRVAQYF. In nucleotides, the CDR3 is TGTGCCAGCAGTTCAGACAGGGTGGCGCAGTATTTT.